The sequence of this T cell receptor (beta chain) was determined in a study of cytomegalovirus exposure and HLA in healthy donors. Regarding the study as a whole: In a later analysis, at a false discovery rate of 0.05, about 17,000 TCR beta sequences matched HLA alleles. Among TCR beta chains of equal frequency, HLA-associated ones were more clonally expanded in a later analysis. Researchers reportedly found TCR beta sequences accurately predicted most subjects' HLA-A and HLA-B alleles. A later look showed TCR association rates differing by HLA locus, highest for DRB1 and lowest for HLA-C.

On this clone: What it recognizes is unknown.

Vbeta (60) and Jbeta (13) primers were used in the PCR. TCRdb keeps only in-frame clones here, not all; method: immunoSEQ multiplex PCR. Of about 140,000 clones detected, around 84% appear once; the ten largest clones hold 2% to 2.5%. Trimming removed 0 bases at V and 6 bases at J, with 16 bases between. Germline V lookup: CDR1 SGDLS, CDR2 YYNGEE. The CDR3 sequence is 16 residues long. Sequencing was carried out using PBMCs. V and J are TRBV9 and TRBJ2-1; D is perhaps TRBD2 (5 bases). The TCR originated in a boy between 2 and 10 years old in good health and CMV-seronegative. The CDR3 coding sequence is TGTGCCAGCAGCGTAGTCCCCCCGGGAACCGGCAATGAGCAGTTCTTC. It yields the protein CASSVVPPGTGNEQFF. Complete variable domain (other parts from reference TRBV9 and TRBJ2-1): DSGVTQTPKHLITATGQRVTLRCSPRSGDLSVYWYQQSLDQGLQFLIQYYNGEERAKGNILERFSAQQFPDLHSELNLSSLELGDSALYFCASSVVPPGTGNEQFFGPGTRLTVL.